Sequencing of this T cell receptor beta chain was carried out in a study of T-cell memory formation after mild COVID-19. About the research overall: Across donors, TCR clusters were largely donor specific.

CDR3 length: 13 residues. Trimming left V 6 bases short and J 7 bases short, with 15 bases between. Study results and caveats: Clones that shrank (day 15 to 85) were balanced CD4/CD8, whereas later expanders leaned CD4+. CD4+ contracting clones lay mainly in CM and EM, CD8+ ones in EMRA.

Amplification by 5'RACE using constant-segment primers produced TCR alpha and TCR beta cDNA libraries that carried sample barcodes and UMIs. TCRdb reprocessed the 5' RACE reads via MiXCR and lists one record per CDR3 protein. The sample yields roughly 510,000 distinct CDR3 sequences, 17% seen once. This clonotype was recorded at least ten times. Its antigen is as yet unknown. The origin of this receptor is an adult woman who had mild COVID-19 (a few samples of this study predate the infection). Cell type and time point are not known. This chain links TRBV12-3 or TRBV12-4 with TRBJ1-2, with D perhaps TRBD1 (6 bases). The specimen was PBMCs or a T cell subset sorted from them (not recorded which). CDR3 bases: TGTGCCAGCAGCCCCACAGGGTTTGTTGGCTACACCTTC. It specifies CASSPTGFVGYTF.